This T cell receptor (beta chain) comes out of a study of response to subunit inactivated influenza vaccine. The ends lost 5 bases at V and 1 base at J; junction bases unmatched: 5. The CDR3 spans 15 residues. Per germline, CDR1 LGHNA and CDR2 YSLEER. TCRdb recomputed calls from the RT-PCR reads with MiXCR, one row per CDR3 protein. The table records hundreds of thousands of distinct CDR3 sequences, about 20% of them present only once. Findings and limits, study-wide: T cells newly recruited by each seasonal influenza vaccination are few, the authors suggested.

Concerning this clonotype: The antigen is undetermined.

V is TRBV4-3 and J is TRBJ1-1, with 9 bases that match TRBD1. Source: PBMCs from blood, taken roughly 20 months after vaccination. The sequence derives from a man between 45 and 75 years old who received an inactivated influenza vaccine. CDR3 sequence reads: CASSYGQGPNTEAFF. CDR3 bases: TGCGCCAGCAGCTATGGACAGGGGCCGAACACTGAAGCTTTCTTT.